This T cell receptor beta chain was documented in a study of T cell responses to AZD1222 COVID-19 vaccine. General study points: Regions 160-218 and 743-854 dominated among vaccine-associated CD4 TCRs spanning spike. Following two doses of AZD1222, Spike-specific TCR breadth and depth rose.

The ends lost 5 bases at V and 0 bases at J; junction bases unmatched: 4. There are 16 residues in the CDR3. CDR1 and CDR2 (germline): SGHVS, FQNEAQ. Points on this clone: Its antigen is as yet unknown.

TCRdb's table, derived via immunoSEQ multiplex PCR, lists solely in-frame clones and lacks some. The sample records about 270,000 clones, around 93% being singletons. The chain carries TRBV7-8 and TRBJ2-2; TRBD2 matches at 9 bases. This specimen consisted of peripheral blood, obtained 28 days after the second AZD1222 dose. This TCR was recovered from an adult who received the AZD1222 COVID-19 vaccine. The CDR3 region has the DNA TGTGCCAGCAGCAAGCTAGCGGGAACGAACACCGGGGAGCTGTTTTTT. Protein: CASSKLAGTNTGELFF. Drawing the rest from reference TRBV7-8 and TRBJ2-2, the complete variable domain is GAGVSQSPRYKVAKRGQDVALRCDPISGHVSLFWYQQALGQGPEFLTYFQNEAQLDKSGLPSDRFFAERPEGSVSTLKIQRTQQEDSAVYLCASSKLAGTNTGELFFGEGSRLTVL.